This T cell receptor beta chain stems from a study of T cell responses to AZD1222 COVID-19 vaccine (dated by TCRdb to about 2021). Study-wide context: AZD1222 recipients with second doses at about 4 weeks or about 12 weeks were pooled, because spike-specific TCR depth and breadth did not differ between schedules. TCR sequencing was performed for some 250 trial participants, of whom roughly 200 were given two doses of AZD1222 and approximately 26 were given two doses of MenACWY control vaccine. Trial participants were enrolled by age into subgroups of 18-55, 56-69 and 70-plus years, and around 150, 28 and 57 TCR-sequenced participants, respectively, were included in these subgroups.

Overall results and qualifications from the work: Epitopes outside the regions mutated in the B.1.351 and B.1.1.7 variants were reportedly recognized by nearly half of the unique spike-specific TCRs. Conclusions about previously exposed vaccinees are limited, since just a handful of AZD1222 recipients were seropositive for SARS-CoV-2 at baseline. After two AZD1222 doses, both the breadth and the depth of spike-specific TCRs were significantly higher than at day 0 and than in MenACWY recipients. Most participants were white British and females outnumbered males, and the authors suggested that clonal diversity may have been underestimated. The vaccine-associated CD4 TCRs covered the entire spike protein, and the dominant responses fell in regions 160-218 and 743-854. The 56-69-year group was small, and its depth increase did not reach significance, likely because of low power. Because no day 14 peak-response samples were available, the repertoires could be characterized only after the peak T cell response.

The CDR3 regions of human TCRbeta chains were analyzed by immunosequencing. The source study handled its data this way. Repertoire TCRs were checked for matches against a reference library of SARS-CoV-2-specific TCRs that had been generated using the MIRA antigen-specificity platform. Breadth was defined as the fraction of unique TCRs that were SARS-CoV-2-associated, and depth was defined as the fraction of total T cells that were SARS-CoV-2-associated. Using the MIRA data, every spike-specific TCR was mapped to the spike region that the TCR reacted to and assigned to either a CD4 or a CD8 class. Log10-transformed breadth and depth values were compared by one-way ANOVA with Sidak's multiple comparisons tests. TCRdb took over this immuneACCESS table, retaining in-frame rearrangements with V and J assigned. Such tables are incomplete; in checked studies, under half of the missing clones stem from an unresolved V gene, and the remainder is unexplained. V and J calls and clone size are as listed in that table; D and trimming were resolved from the DNA. The sample records about 67,000 clones, 84% of which are singletons. The ten largest account for less than 25% of the sample.

In regard to this clone: Its antigen has not been determined. No base-level quality is on record; no much larger clone is a single base apart.

V is pared back by 6 bases and J by 1 base, with 12 bases lying between the germline termini. Counted from cysteine to phenylalanine, this CDR3 has 14 amino acids. CDR3 DNA only is kept here, 42 bases in frame from base 1. In the germline V gene (reference sequence), CDR1 corresponds to MNHEY and CDR2 to SMNVEV. In the paper's terms, the time point label means: baseline before first vaccination. Vaccinee samples were obtained from the UK trials COV001 and COV002, which included a single-blind randomized controlled phase 2/3 trial of AZD1222 (ChAdOx1 nCoV-19) in healthy adults. Trial participant PBMC samples were collected at day 0 and day 28 after the second dose for TCRbeta chain sequencing.

The chain was built from TRBV27 and TRBJ1-1; the best D guess is TRBD1, with 6 bases matching. This receptor was taken from an adult in good health. This sample comprised peripheral blood, obtained on day 0 of AZD1222 vaccination. Read as DNA, the sequence is TGTGCCAGCAGACACAGGGAATCGAACACTGAAGCTTTCTTT. It encodes CASRHRESNTEAFF.